The entry below describes one T cell receptor beta chain. Its antigen target is currently unknown. A much larger clone is a single base away; this may be a read error. This record belongs to a study of breast tumors, draining lymph nodes, adjacent tissues (TCRdb year 2016). Some background on the complete study: The study compared TCR beta repertoires across tumor, adjacent nontumor tissue and axillary lymph nodes from breast cancer patients. The study was designed to assess the relationships and possible T-cell exchange between tumor, surrounding tissue and draining lymph node repertoires in human breast cancer.

Overall study results and their limits: Tumor T-cell repertoires showed less diversity than lymph node repertoires and more diversity than nontumor tissue repertoires, and tumor T-cell repertoires showed preferential V and J gene usage. The study presented the conclusion that tumor T cells originate in lymph nodes as consistent with a hypothesis, not as something directly demonstrated. Tumor and nontumor tissue repertoires were found to be significantly more similar in luminal-like than in basal-like breast cancer. A scenario in which most tumor T cells derive from the lymph node and then expand within tumor tissue was judged to be consistent with the data.

The reads were generated on an Illumina HiSeq 2000. Multiplex PCR amplification was used to generate the TCR beta chain libraries. The amplified TCR beta chain products were analyzed by high-throughput sequencing. TCRdb trimmed the raw reads at Q25, called clones with MiXCR and kept productive beta chains. For every CDR3 protein sequence, its rows merge into one entry that carries the most common genes and DNA. The sample table holds just under 65,000 distinct CDR3 sequences, of which around 60% were seen once. The ten largest clonotypes hold 15% to 20% of the sample. This receptor was obtained from a female donor with breast cancer. Some clones in this sample may be carry-over from other donors' samples. Specimen: breast tumor tissue.

Here the CDR3 is given as CASKVLGQPNEQFF. The nucleotides read TGTGCCAGTAAAGTCTTGGGACAGCCGAATGAGCAGTTCTTC. The receptor chain draws on TRBV19 and TRBJ2-1; TRBD1 matches 7 bases in the middle. V is trimmed back by 7 bases and J by 7 bases, and the junction contains 10 bases that no gene match accounts for. CDR1 is given as LNHDA and CDR2 as SQIVND, both from the germline V gene (reference sequence). The CDR3 spans 14 residues, from the cysteine through the phenylalanine. The CDR3 DNA has 42 bases and is translated from base 1.